These 13 T cell receptor beta chains originate from one sample sequenced in a study of vaccination effects on CD4 cells after COVID-19. TCRdb keeps only in-frame clones here, not all; method: immunoSEQ multiplex PCR. The table records 35,000 to 40,000 clones, about 70% of them present only once. The ViraFEST assay expanded antigen-specific CD4+ T cells with viral peptide pools before sequencing. With approximately ten days of culture completed, CD4+ T cells were isolated. Vaccinated participants had no history of SARS-CoV-2 infection and tested negative for nucleocapsid antibodies. The antigens of these receptors remain unknown. Sequencing was performed on CD4+ T cells from PBMCs cultured with HCoV-OC43 spike peptides, taken before COVID-19 vaccination. The subset is: HCoV-OC43 spike overlapping peptide pool stimulation. Source of these receptors: a human donor who received a COVID-19 vaccine.

This clone was detected a few times. This chain connects TRBV13 to TRBJ1-1; perhaps TRBD1 as D (5 bases). This CDR3 comprises 14 residues. The germline gives CDR1 PRHDT, CDR2 FYEKMQ (reference sequence). Between the trimmed V and J ends, which lost 5 bases and 1 base, there was a span of 11 bases. CDR3 DNA sequence: TGTGCCAGCAGCCGGGGACGCCCGAACACTGAAGCTTTCTTT. It translates to CASSRGRPNTEAFF.

V and J are TRBV6-1 and TRBJ1-6; 7 positions match TRBD1. This CDR3 contains 15 residues. Germline CDR1 reads MNHNS; CDR2 reads SASEGT. Unmatched junction bases numbered 3, after V lost 0 bases and J lost 7 bases. CDR3: CASSEAQDRNSPLHF. The CDR3, as DNA: TGTGCCAGCAGTGAAGCTCAGGACAGGAATTCACCCCTCCACTTT.

The chain combines TRBV6-5 with TRBJ1-2; no clear D gene. Trimming cost V 7 bases and J 3 bases, with 9 bases left between them. Germline lookup yields CDR1 MNHEY and CDR2 SVGAGI. CDR3 length equals 12 residues. The CDR3 sequence is CASTGGDYGYTF. CDR3 nucleotides: TGTGCCAGCACCGGCGGAGACTATGGCTACACCTTC.

This clone appeared a few times. The chain combines TRBV5-1 with TRBJ2-7; 11 nucleotides line up with TRBD2. The junction had 8 bases not matched to a gene; V was cut back by 5 bases and J by 1 base. Germline V gene lookup returns CDR1 SGHRS and CDR2 YFSETQ. This CDR3 is 16 amino acids long. CDR3 coding DNA: TGCGCCAGCAGTCCCGGGACTAGCGGATTATCCTACGAGCAGTACTTC. Translated: CASSPGTSGLSYEQYF.

The CDR3 DNA sequence: TGTGCCAGCAGCCAAGGGCGGGCTAGCGGACCCACAGATACGCAGTATTTT. Protein sequence: CASSQGRASGPTDTQYF. The rearrangement uses TRBV3-1 (or the pseudogene TRBV3-2) and TRBJ2-3, with 7 bases lining up with TRBD2. Germline lookup yields CDR1 LGHDT and CDR2 YNNKEL (reference sequence). V gave up 1 base and J gave up 2 bases; unmatched junction bases: 9. The CDR3 loop spans 17 amino acids.

A few counts support this clone. This chain links TRBV12-5 with TRBJ2-1, with 14 bases lining up with TRBD2. Unmatched junction bases numbered 5, after V lost 0 bases and J lost 7 bases. Germline assignment: CDR1 LGHNT and CDR2 FRNRAP. The CDR3 contains 17 residues. CDR3 DNA: TGTGCTAGTGGTTTGGTTCAGGGGACTAGCGGGAGTAATGAGCAGTTCTTC. Translation: CASGLVQGTSGSNEQFF.

V gene TRBV6-5 combines with J gene TRBJ2-7, with 8 bases matching TRBD2. V gave up 4 bases and J gave up 0 bases; unmatched junction bases: 2. Germline V gene data show CDR1 as MNHEY and CDR2 as SVGAGI. There are 14 residues in the CDR3. The CDR3 region has the DNA TGTGCCAGCAGTTCGACTAGCGCCTCCTACGAGCAGTACTTC. Amino acid sequence: CASSSTSASYEQYF.

This clone came up once. This rearrangement joins TRBV5-1 to TRBJ2-7, with a weak D call TRBD1 (6 bases). CDR1 and CDR2 from the germline V gene are SGHRS and YFSETQ. CDR3 length equals 14 residues. V lost 0 bases, J lost 3 bases, and 10 bases lay in between. CDR3 sequence: CASSLDGTYYEQYF. CDR3 coding DNA: TGCGCCAGCAGCTTGGACGGGACATACTACGAGCAGTACTTC.

The chain links TRBV7-9 to TRBJ2-3, with a possible D match to TRBD1 (5 bases). The germline CDR1 and CDR2 sequences are SEHNR and FQNEAQ (reference sequence). The CDR3 totals 11 residues. The V end lost 7 bases, the J end lost 12 bases, and 14 bases lay between the germline ends. In nucleotides, the CDR3 is TGTGCCAGCACCTGGGGCGATAGCCAGTATTTT. Residues: CASTWGDSQYF.

The chain couples TRBV6-6 to TRBJ1-4; maybe TRBD1 (5 bases). The CDR3 totals 13 residues. V lost 7 bases, J lost 8 bases, and 14 bases lay in between. Germline CDR1 is MNHNY and CDR2 is SVGAGI (reference sequence). The CDR3 DNA reads TGTGCCAGCATAAGATCGGGGGACGAAAAACTGTTTTTT. Translated: CASIRSGDEKLFF.

The V and J genes are TRBV2 and TRBJ2-1; tentative D call: TRBD1 (6 bases). CDR3 length equals 14 residues. CDR1 and CDR2 (germline): SNHLY, FYNNEI. V was trimmed by 6 bases and J by 5 bases, leaving 14 bases between them. In DNA, the CDR3 is TGTGCCAGCAGCCTAAGGGGGTATAACAATGAGCAGTTCTTC. Its translation is CASSLRGYNNEQFF. Full variable domain (missing parts from reference TRBV2 and TRBJ2-1): EPEVTQTPSHQVTQMGQEVILRCVPISNHLYFYWYRQILGQKVEFLVSFYNNEISEKSEIFDDQFSVERPDGSNFTLKIRSTKLEDSAMYFCASSLRGYNNEQFFGPGTRLTVL.

The chain recombines TRBV2 with TRBJ1-3, with D unresolved. The CDR3 spans 16 residues. CDR1 and CDR2 (germline): SNHLY, FYNNEI. V was clipped by 7 bases and J by 4 bases, with 20 bases between them. The CDR3: CASTIGSSWVGNTIYF. The CDR3 DNA sequence: TGTGCCAGCACCATCGGGTCCTCCTGGGTGGGAAACACCATATATTTT.

J is TRBJ2-1 and V is TRBV11-2, with TRBD2 identical over 8 bases. The trim removed 3 bases at V and 7 bases at J, leaving 8 bases unmatched. Germline values: CDR1 SGHAT, CDR2 FQNNGV. This CDR3 region has 15 residues. CDR3 sequence reads: CASSFPGGARNEQFF. In nucleotides, the CDR3 is TGTGCCAGCAGCTTCCCCGGGGGGGCTCGGAATGAGCAGTTCTTC.